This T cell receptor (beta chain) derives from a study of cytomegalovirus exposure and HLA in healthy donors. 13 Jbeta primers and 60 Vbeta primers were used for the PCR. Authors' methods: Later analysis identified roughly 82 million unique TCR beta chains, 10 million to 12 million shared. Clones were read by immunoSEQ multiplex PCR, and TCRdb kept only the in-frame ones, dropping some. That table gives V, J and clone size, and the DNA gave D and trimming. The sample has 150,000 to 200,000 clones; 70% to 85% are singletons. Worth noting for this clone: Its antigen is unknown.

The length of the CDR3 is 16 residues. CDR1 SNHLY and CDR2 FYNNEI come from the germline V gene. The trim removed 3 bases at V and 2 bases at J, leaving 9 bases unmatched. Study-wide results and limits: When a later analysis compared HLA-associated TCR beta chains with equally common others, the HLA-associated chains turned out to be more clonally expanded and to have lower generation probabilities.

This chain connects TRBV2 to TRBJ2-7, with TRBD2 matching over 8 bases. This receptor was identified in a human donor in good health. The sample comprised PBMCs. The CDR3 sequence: CASSDSLAGTTYEQYF. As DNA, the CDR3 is TGTGCCAGCAGTGATTCCCTAGCGGGTACAACCTACGAGCAGTACTTC.